This is a list of T cell receptor beta chains from one sample in a study of blood T cell repertoires in COVID-19. TCRdb's copy holds only in-frame clones and misses some; the assay was immunoSEQ multiplex PCR. The repertoire consists of around 150,000 clones, with 80% occurring once and the leading ten covering about 5.6%. Source material: PBMCs or T cells enriched from blood (not recorded which). These TCRs come from a man aged 35 to 55 who had recovered from COVID-19. Each CDR3 is given with its conserved first and last residue. A D gene is named only where the DNA matches it firmly. Not every row has a clone size; where given, it reads once, few, many or a size class.

D | J | V | size | CDR3 | DNA
TRBD1 | TRBJ2-2 | TRBV19 | NA | CASSIGGTGAGELFF | TGTGCCAGTAGTATAGGAGGGACAGGGGCCGGGGAGCTGTTTTTT
NA | TRBJ2-1 | TRBV21-1 | NA | CASSKATSGSNNEQFF | TGTGCCAGCAGCAAAGCAACTAGCGGATCCAACAATGAGCAGTTCTTC
NA | TRBJ2-5 | TRBV5-4 | NA | CASSLVGLIQETQYF | TGTGCCAGCAGCTTGGTAGGACTTATCCAAGAGACCCAGTACTTC
NA | TRBJ2-3 | TRBV7-3 | NA | CASSLTPGRRADTQYF | TGTGCCAGCAGCTTAACCCCAGGGAGGCGGGCAGATACGCAGTATTTT
NA | TRBJ2-4 | TRBV2 | NA | CASRAGDLAKNIQYF | TGTGCCAGCAGGGCAGGTGATCTAGCCAAAAACATTCAGTACTTC
TRBD1 | TRBJ1-5 | TRBV5-1 | few | CASSLEGTGNQPQHF | TGCGCCAGCAGCTTGGAAGGGACAGGGAATCAGCCCCAGCATTTT
NA | TRBJ1-1 | TRBV10-1 | NA | CASSVDRITEAFF | TGCGCCAGCAGTGTCGACAGGATCACTGAAGCTTTCTTT
NA | TRBJ2-5 | TRBV5-8 | NA | CASSPGDLGTQYF | TGTGCCAGCAGCCCCGGGGACTTGGGGACCCAGTACTTC
TRBD2 | TRBJ2-1 | TRBV5-4 | few | CASSWGGSGNEQFF | TGTGCCAGCAGCTGGGGGGGGTCAGGCAATGAGCAGTTCTTC
NA | TRBJ1-2 | TRBV5-4 | NA | CASSLNSFYGYTF | TGTGCCAGCAGCTTGAACAGCTTCTATGGCTACACCTTC
NA | TRBJ1-4 | TRBV30 | NA | CASENRQPGEKLFF | TGTGCCTCCGAAAATCGACAGCCGGGTGAAAAACTGTTTTTT
NA | TRBJ1-2 | TRBV9 | NA | CASGEGENYGYTF | TGTGCCAGCGGTGAAGGGGAAAACTATGGCTACACCTTC
NA | TRBJ2-1 | TRBV5-4 | NA | CASSLIDSSTEQFF | TGTGCCAGCAGCTTAATCGACAGTTCCACTGAGCAGTTCTTC
TRBD1 | TRBJ2-6 | TRBV30 | NA | CAWSVRTGESGANVLTF | TGTGCCTGGAGTGTTAGGACAGGGGAGTCAGGGGCCAACGTCCTGACTTTC
NA | TRBJ2-3 | TRBV19 | NA | CASRRGGADTQYF | TGTGCCAGTCGGAGGGGGGGTGCAGATACGCAGTATTTT
NA | TRBJ1-2 | TRBV12-3/TRBV12-4 | once | CASSGYRGYTF | TGTGCCAGCAGCGGGTACCGTGGCTACACCTTC
TRBD2 | TRBJ2-7 | TRBV3-1/TRBV3-2 | once | CASSHLPGGALYEQYF | TGTGCCAGCAGCCACCTTCCGGGAGGAGCCCTCTACGAGCAGTACTTC
TRBD1 | TRBJ1-1 | TRBV6-5 | NA | CASSSEGASTEAFF | TGTGCCAGCAGTTCCGAGGGGGCGAGTACTGAAGCTTTCTTT
TRBD1 | TRBJ1-1 | TRBV7-6 | NA | CASSSTGSTEAFF | TGTGCCAGCAGCTCGACAGGGTCTACTGAAGCTTTCTTT
NA | TRBJ1-2 | TRBV25-1 | NA | CASSDPDKNYGYTF | TGTGCCAGCAGTGATCCAGACAAGAACTATGGCTACACCTTC
TRBD1 | TRBJ2-4 | TRBV5-5 | NA | CASSLGGTGGGIQYF | TGTGCCAGCAGCTTGGGGGGCACAGGGGGCGGCATTCAGTACTTC
NA | TRBJ1-1 | TRBV19 | NA | CASSDYEAFF | TGTGCCAGTAGCGACTACGAAGCTTTCTTT
TRBD2 | TRBJ2-1 | TRBV18 | NA | CASSPPSGGDNNEQFF | TGTGCCAGCTCACCACCTAGCGGGGGGGACAACAATGAGCAGTTCTTC
TRBD1 | TRBJ1-4 | TRBV10-2 | NA | CASGRPGQGDEKLFF | TGCGCCAGCGGCCGTCCGGGACAGGGAGATGAAAAACTGTTTTTT
TRBD1 | TRBJ1-3 | TRBV4-1 | NA | CASSQEPGQGNTIYF | TGCGCCAGCAGCCAAGAACCGGGACAGGGAAACACCATATATTTT
NA | TRBJ2-2 | TRBV7-3 | NA | CASSPPGASSELFF | TGTGCCAGCAGCCCCCCAGGGGCCTCCTCTGAGCTGTTTTTT
TRBD1 | TRBJ1-2 | TRBV19 | NA | CASSWRDSGYTF | TGTGCCAGTAGTTGGAGGGACAGTGGCTACACCTTC
TRBD2 | TRBJ2-3 | TRBV11-2 | NA | CASSLSLATSGGWDTQYF | TGTGCCAGCAGCTTATCCCTTGCGACTAGCGGGGGGTGGGATACGCAGTATTTT
TRBD1 | TRBJ2-5 | TRBV11-2 | NA | CASSFTGAGPETQYF | TGTGCCAGCAGCTTTACAGGGGCCGGCCCAGAGACCCAGTACTTC
NA | TRBJ2-2 | TRBV2 | few | CASKGDWNTGELFF | TGTGCCAGCAAGGGAGATTGGAACACCGGGGAGCTGTTTTTT
NA | TRBJ2-5 | TRBV19 | NA | CASSPDRKRETQYF | TGTGCCAGTAGTCCAGACAGGAAGAGAGAGACCCAGTACTTC
NA | TRBJ1-1 | TRBV5-6 | once | CASSLFGRADTEAFF | TGTGCCAGCAGCTTGTTTGGGAGGGCGGACACTGAAGCTTTCTTT
TRBD1 | TRBJ1-1 | TRBV11-2 | NA | CASSPQGANTEAFF | TGTGCCAGCAGTCCACAGGGGGCCAACACTGAAGCTTTCTTT
NA | TRBJ1-5 | TRBV5-1 | NA | CASSLAGGNQPQHF | TGCGCCAGCAGCTTGGCAGGGGGCAATCAGCCCCAGCATTTT
TRBD2 | TRBJ2-3 | TRBV6-4 | NA | CASTSGGTDTQYF | TGTGCCAGCACGAGCGGGGGCACAGATACGCAGTATTTT
NA | TRBJ1-2 | TRBV7-9 | NA | CASSLQRETNYGYTF | TGTGCCAGCAGCTTACAGCGCGAAACTAACTATGGCTACACCTTC
TRBD1 | TRBJ2-3 | TRBV19 | NA | CASRRQGFGTDTQYF | TGTGCCAGTAGAAGACAGGGGTTCGGCACAGATACGCAGTATTTT
TRBD1 | TRBJ1-2 | TRBV7-9 | NA | CASSFRDRGFYTF | TGTGCCAGCAGCTTCCGGGACAGAGGATTCTACACCTTC
NA | TRBJ2-1 | TRBV6-5 | NA | CASSYSGEVSYNEQFF | TGTGCCAGCAGTTACTCGGGTGAGGTCTCCTACAATGAGCAGTTCTTC
NA | TRBJ1-1 | TRBV9 | NA | CASSPQAFF | TGTGCCAGCAGCCCCCAGGCTTTCTTT
TRBD1 | TRBJ1-4 | TRBV5-1 | NA | CASSSSRQGASEKLFF | TGCGCCAGCAGCTCCTCAAGACAGGGGGCGAGTGAAAAACTGTTTTTT
NA | TRBJ2-2 | TRBV7-9 | NA | CASSLNSARPGKKTGELFF | TGTGCCAGCAGCTTAAACTCCGCCCGACCAGGGAAGAAGACCGGGGAGCTGTTTTTT